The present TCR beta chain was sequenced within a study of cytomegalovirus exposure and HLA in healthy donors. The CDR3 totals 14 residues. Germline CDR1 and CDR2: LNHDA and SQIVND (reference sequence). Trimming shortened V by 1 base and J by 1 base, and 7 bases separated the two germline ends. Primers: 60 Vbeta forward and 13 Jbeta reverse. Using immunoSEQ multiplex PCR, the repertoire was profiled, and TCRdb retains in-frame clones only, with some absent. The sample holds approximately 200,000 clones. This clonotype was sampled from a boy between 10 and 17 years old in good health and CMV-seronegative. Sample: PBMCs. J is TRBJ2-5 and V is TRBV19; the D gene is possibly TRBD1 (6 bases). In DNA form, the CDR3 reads TGTGCCAGTAGTATAGGGGGGCCCCAAGAGACCCAGTACTTC. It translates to CASSIGGPQETQYF.